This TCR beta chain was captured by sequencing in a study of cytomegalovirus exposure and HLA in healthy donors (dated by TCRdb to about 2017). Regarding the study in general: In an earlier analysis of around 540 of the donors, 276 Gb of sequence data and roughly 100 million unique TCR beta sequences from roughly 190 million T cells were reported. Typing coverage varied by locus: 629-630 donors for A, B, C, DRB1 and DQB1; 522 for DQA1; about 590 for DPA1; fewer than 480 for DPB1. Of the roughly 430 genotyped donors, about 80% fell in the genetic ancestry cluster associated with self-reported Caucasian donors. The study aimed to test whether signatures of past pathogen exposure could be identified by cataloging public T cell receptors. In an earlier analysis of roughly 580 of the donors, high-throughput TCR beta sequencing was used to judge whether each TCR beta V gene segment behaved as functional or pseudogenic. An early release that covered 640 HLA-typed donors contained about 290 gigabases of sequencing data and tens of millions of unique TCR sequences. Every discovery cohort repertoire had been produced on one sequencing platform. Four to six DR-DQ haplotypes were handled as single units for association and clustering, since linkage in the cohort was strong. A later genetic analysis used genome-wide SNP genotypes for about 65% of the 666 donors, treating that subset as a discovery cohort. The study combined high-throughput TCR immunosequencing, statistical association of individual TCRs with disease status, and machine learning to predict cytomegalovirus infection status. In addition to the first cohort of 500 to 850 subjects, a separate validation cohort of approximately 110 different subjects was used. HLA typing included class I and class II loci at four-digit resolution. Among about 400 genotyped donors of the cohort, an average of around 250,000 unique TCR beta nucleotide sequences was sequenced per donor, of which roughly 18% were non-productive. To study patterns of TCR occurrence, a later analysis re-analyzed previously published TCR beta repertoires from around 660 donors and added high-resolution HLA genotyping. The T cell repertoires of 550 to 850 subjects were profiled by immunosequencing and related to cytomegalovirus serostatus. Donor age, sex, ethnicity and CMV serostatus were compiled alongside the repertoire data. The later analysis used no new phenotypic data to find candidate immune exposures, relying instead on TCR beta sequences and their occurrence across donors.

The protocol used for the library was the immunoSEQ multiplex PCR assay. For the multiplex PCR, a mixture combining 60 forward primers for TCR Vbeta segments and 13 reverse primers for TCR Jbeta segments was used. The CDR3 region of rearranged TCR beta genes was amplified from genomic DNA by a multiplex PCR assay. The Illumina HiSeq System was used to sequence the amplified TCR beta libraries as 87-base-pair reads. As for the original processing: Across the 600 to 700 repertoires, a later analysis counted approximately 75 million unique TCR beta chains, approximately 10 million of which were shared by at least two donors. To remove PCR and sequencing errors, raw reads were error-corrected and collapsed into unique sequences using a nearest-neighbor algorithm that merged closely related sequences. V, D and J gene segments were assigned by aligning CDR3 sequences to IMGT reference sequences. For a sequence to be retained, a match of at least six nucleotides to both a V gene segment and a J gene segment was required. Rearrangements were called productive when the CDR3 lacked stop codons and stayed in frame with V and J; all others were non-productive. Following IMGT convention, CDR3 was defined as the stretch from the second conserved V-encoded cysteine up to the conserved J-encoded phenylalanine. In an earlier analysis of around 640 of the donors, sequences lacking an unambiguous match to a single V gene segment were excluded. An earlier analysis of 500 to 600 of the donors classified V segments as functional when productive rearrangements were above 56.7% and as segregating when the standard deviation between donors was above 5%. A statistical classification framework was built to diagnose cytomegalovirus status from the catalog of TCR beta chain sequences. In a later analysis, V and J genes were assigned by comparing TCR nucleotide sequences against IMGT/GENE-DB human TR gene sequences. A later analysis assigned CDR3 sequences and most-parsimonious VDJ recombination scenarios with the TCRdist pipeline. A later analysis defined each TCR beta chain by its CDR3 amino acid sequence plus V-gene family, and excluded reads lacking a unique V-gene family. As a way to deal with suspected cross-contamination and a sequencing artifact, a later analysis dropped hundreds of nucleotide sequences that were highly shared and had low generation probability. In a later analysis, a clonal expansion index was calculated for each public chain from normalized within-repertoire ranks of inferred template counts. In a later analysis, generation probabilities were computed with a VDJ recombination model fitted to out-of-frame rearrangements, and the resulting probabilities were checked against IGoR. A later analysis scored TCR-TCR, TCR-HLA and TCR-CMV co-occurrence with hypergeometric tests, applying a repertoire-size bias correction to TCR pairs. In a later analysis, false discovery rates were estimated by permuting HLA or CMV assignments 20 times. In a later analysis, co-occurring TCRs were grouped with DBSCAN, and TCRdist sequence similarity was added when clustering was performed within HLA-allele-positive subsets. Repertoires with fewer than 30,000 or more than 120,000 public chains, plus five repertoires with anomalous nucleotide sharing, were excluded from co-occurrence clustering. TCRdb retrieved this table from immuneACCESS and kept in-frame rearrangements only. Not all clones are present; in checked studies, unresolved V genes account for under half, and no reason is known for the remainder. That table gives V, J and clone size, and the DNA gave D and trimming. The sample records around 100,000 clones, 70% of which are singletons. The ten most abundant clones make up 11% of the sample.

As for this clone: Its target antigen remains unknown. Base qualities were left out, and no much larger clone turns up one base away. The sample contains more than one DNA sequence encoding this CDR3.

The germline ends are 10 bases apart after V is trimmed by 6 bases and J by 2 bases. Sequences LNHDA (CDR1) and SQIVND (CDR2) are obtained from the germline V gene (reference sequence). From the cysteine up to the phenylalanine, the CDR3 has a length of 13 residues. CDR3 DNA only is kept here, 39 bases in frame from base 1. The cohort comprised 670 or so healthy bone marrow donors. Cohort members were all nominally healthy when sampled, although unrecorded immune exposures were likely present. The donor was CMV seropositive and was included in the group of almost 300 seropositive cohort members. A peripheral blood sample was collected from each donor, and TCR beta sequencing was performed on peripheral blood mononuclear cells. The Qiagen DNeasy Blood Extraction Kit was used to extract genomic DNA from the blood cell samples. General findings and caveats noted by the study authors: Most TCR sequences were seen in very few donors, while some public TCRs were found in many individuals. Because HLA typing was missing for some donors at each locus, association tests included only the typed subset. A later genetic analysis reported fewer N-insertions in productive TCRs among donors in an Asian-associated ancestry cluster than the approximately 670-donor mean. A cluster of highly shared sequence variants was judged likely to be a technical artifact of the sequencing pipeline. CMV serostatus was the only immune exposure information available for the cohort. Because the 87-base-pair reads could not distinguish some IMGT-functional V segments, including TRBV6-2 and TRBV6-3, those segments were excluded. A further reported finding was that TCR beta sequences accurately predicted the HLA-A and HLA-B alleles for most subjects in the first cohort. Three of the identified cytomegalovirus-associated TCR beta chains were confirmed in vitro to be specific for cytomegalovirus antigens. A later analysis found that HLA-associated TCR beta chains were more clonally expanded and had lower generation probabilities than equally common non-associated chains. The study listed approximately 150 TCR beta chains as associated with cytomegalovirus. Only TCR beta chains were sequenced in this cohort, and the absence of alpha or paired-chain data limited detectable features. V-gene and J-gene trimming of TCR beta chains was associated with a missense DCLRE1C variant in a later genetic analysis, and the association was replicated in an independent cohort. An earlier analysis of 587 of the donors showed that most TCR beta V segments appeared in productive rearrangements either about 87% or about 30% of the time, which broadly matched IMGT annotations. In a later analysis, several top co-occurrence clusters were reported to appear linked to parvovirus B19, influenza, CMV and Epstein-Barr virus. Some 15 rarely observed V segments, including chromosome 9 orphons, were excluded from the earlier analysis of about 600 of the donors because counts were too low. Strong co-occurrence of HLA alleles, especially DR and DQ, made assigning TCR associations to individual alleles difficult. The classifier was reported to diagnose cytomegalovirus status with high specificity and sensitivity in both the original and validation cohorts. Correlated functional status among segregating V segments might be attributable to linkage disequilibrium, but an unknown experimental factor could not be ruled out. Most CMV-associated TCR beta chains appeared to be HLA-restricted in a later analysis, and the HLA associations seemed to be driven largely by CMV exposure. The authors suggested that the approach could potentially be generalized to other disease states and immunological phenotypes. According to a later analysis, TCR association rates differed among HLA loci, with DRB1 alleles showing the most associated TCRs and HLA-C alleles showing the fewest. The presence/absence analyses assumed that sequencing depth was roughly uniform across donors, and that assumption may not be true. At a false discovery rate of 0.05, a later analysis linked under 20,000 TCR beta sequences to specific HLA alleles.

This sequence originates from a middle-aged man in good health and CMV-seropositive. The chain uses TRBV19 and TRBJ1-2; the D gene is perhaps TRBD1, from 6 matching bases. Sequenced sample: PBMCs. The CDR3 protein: CASRTGPNYGYTF. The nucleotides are TGTGCCAGTAGAACAGGGCCCAACTATGGCTACACCTTC.